Below are 20 T cell receptor beta chains sequenced from a single sample in a study of identical twins. TCRdb redid the calling of the 5' RACE reads with MiXCR, one entry per CDR3 protein. Among about 530,000 distinct CDR3 sequences listed, 13% to 15% were seen once. The sample also formed part of further work on yellow fever vaccine responses in identical twins.

The specimen sequenced was CD4+ T cells sorted from blood. The receptors were sampled from a woman between 18 and 29 years old in good health.

The chain links TRBV29-1 to TRBJ2-5; 13 bases are a match to TRBD2. J gave up 5 bases and V 0 bases, and 6 bases lay outside the gene matches. The V gene's germline CDR1 is SQVTM and CDR2 ANQGSEA. The CDR3 runs to 16 residues. CDR3 sequence (DNA): TGCAGCGTTGAAGAGGTCGGACTAGCGGGAGTTGAGACCCAGTACTTC. Amino acid sequence: CSVEEVGLAGVETQYF.

The gene calls are TRBV6-1 and TRBJ1-5; D unclear. The CDR3 loop spans 11 amino acids. From germline, CDR1 is MNHNS and CDR2 SASEGT. The V end lost 2 bases, the J end lost 7 bases, and 3 bases lay between the germline ends. CDR3: CASSELQPQHF. The CDR3 nucleotides are TGTGCCAGCAGTGAATTGCAGCCCCAGCATTTT.

There are a few counts of this clonotype. The chain employs TRBV29-1 and TRBJ2-2; 9 positions agree with TRBD1. This CDR3 has 14 residues. Germline CDR1 reads SQVTM; CDR2 reads ANQGSEA. V was pared by 4 bases and J by 6 bases, with 6 bases of the junction left unmatched. CDR3 sequence reads: CSVGQGGYSGELFF. The CDR3 nucleotides read TGCAGCGTTGGACAGGGGGGATACTCCGGGGAGCTGTTTTTT.

This clonotype was picked up a small number of times. This sequence joins TRBV10-3 and TRBJ2-1; 10 nucleotides match TRBD1. Germline V gene sequence: CDR1 ENHRY, CDR2 SYGVKD. The trim removed 11 bases at V and 6 bases at J, leaving 16 bases unmatched. The CDR3 totals 16 residues. The chain's CDR3 is CASQDSDRGLSNEQFF. CDR3 DNA sequence: TGTGCCTCCCAGGACAGTGACAGGGGGCTCTCCAATGAGCAGTTCTTC.

This clonotype was detected a few times. This chain connects TRBV6-2 or TRBV6-3 to TRBJ2-4; D may be TRBD2 (5 bases). The length of the CDR3 is 14 residues. Deletions cut 8 bases from V and 0 bases from J, with 11 bases between. The germline CDR1 and CDR2 sequences are MNHEY and SVGEGT. The CDR3 DNA reads as TGTGCCAGCTTGGAGGATTTAGCCAAAAACATTCAGTACTTC. This translates into CASLEDLAKNIQYF.

The rearrangement joins TRBV24-1 to TRBJ2-7; tentatively, D is TRBD1 (5 bases). The germline gives CDR1 KGHDR, CDR2 SFDVKD. With 0 bases removed from V and 5 bases from J, the gap between germline ends came to 7 bases. The length of the CDR3 is 13 residues. The CDR3 nucleotides read TGTGCCACCAGTGATTTGAGGGGCGACGAGCAGTACTTC. As protein: CATSDLRGDEQYF.

This clonotype was detected a few times. This chain uses TRBV29-1 with TRBJ2-1, with D possibly TRBD2 on 6 matching bases. The V gene's germline CDR1 is SQVTM and CDR2 ANQGSEA. This CDR3 region has 15 residues. The V and J ends lost 3 bases and 0 bases respectively, with 12 bases between them. CDR3 bases: TGCAGCGTTGACCGGGGGAGGAGCTCCTACAATGAGCAGTTCTTC. This gives the protein CSVDRGRSSYNEQFF.

The V gene is TRBV12-3 or TRBV12-4, the J gene TRBJ1-5; maybe TRBD1 (5 bases). The CDR3 spans 18 residues. V was cut by 6 bases and J by 0 bases, with 21 bases left in between. The CDR3 DNA reads TGTGCCAGCAGCTTTTGGGGCAGAAAATTTAATAGCAATCAGCCCCAGCATTTT. It translates to CASSFWGRKFNSNQPQHF.

This clonotype was counted between two and nine times. The V call is TRBV2, the J call TRBJ2-5, with 13 bases identical to TRBD2. Germline CDR1 reads SNHLY; CDR2 reads FYNNEI. This CDR3 contains 16 residues. The V segment lost 5 bases and the J segment 2 bases; nucleotides outside the gene matches: 5. For the CDR3, the DNA is TGTGCCAGCAGTCGGACTAGCGGGAGCCCTCAAGAGACCCAGTACTTC. This sequence encodes CASSRTSGSPQETQYF.

This clonotype was counted between two and nine times. The chain carries TRBV5-1 and TRBJ2-7; 7 positions match TRBD1. CDR1 and CDR2 (germline): SGHRS, YFSETQ. Trimming cost V 4 bases and J 7 bases; bases outside gene matches: 11. This CDR3 is built from 14 residues. This CDR3 reads CASSPGQVQGEQYF. As DNA, the CDR3 is TGCGCCAGCAGCCCCGGACAGGTTCAAGGAGAGCAGTACTTC.

This clonotype turned up a few times. The chain is built from TRBV7-8 and TRBJ1-1; a possible D gene is TRBD1 (5 bases). CDR3 size: 13 residues. Per the germline V gene, CDR1 is SGHVS and CDR2 is FQNEAQ. The ends were cut back, 3 bases at V and 5 bases at J, with 10 bases in the middle. The CDR3 nucleotides are TGTGCCAGCAGCTTGCAGGGTTGGACTGAAGCTTTCTTT. It specifies CASSLQGWTEAFF.

In its sample, this clonotype was seen a few times. The chain has TRBV5-1 and TRBJ2-3; D remains unclear. The V and J ends lost 4 bases and 2 bases respectively, with 17 bases between them. The germline CDR1 and CDR2 sequences are SGHRS and YFSETQ. The CDR3 has 16 residues. The CDR3 is CASSTRLRSNTDTQYF. CDR3 DNA sequence: TGCGCCAGCAGCACGCGGTTAAGGTCCAACACAGATACGCAGTATTTT. The full variable domain, with the rest looked up from reference TRBV5-1 and TRBJ2-3, is KAGVTQTPRYLIKTRGQQVTLSCSPISGHRSVSWYQQTPGQGLQFLFEYFSETQRNKGNFPGRFSGRQFSNSRSEMNVSTLELGDSALYLCASSTRLRSNTDTQYFGPGTRLTVL.

Many counts were recorded for this clonotype. This chain links TRBV5-1 with TRBJ2-7; 7 nucleotides agree with TRBD1. Trimming removed 1 base from V and 4 bases from J; junction bases left unmatched: 8. Germline lookup yields CDR1 SGHRS and CDR2 YFSETQ. This CDR3 has 15 residues. Here the CDR3 DNA reads TGCGCCAGCAGCTTGCGACCGGGACAGCTATACGAGCAGTACTTC. Amino acids: CASSLRPGQLYEQYF.

The chain carries TRBV4-1 and TRBJ1-5; TRBD1 agrees at 9 bases. The germline gives CDR1 MGHRA, CDR2 YSYEKL. This CDR3 is built from 16 residues. After removal of 5 bases from V and 3 bases from J, the junction contained 8 bases not matched to a gene. The CDR3 region has the DNA TGCGCCAGCAGCAACTTCACAGGGGGCAACAATCAGCCCCAGCATTTT. This sequence encodes CASSNFTGGNNQPQHF.

This clonotype showed up just a few times. The chain combines TRBV5-5 with TRBJ1-5; 9 bases line up with TRBD1. CDR1 and CDR2 (germline): SGHKS, YYEKEE (reference sequence). The V gene end was trimmed by 4 bases and the J gene end by 2 bases; junction bases not matched to a gene: 7. The CDR3 length is 16 residues. This CDR3 reads CASSPGQGFGNQPQHF. The CDR3 bases are TGTGCCAGCAGCCCGGGACAGGGTTTCGGCAATCAGCCCCAGCATTTT.

This clonotype was observed at least ten times. J is TRBJ2-5 and V is TRBV28, with D unresolved. Trimming removed 5 bases from V and 3 bases from J, with 10 bases in between. The CDR3 length is 13 residues. In germline, CDR1 is MDHEN, CDR2 SYDVKM. The CDR3 DNA reads TGTGCCAGCAGTCCAGACCTCGAAGAGACCCAGTACTTC. It encodes CASSPDLEETQYF.

This clonotype was detected a few times. The chain combines TRBV11-2 with TRBJ2-2, with unresolved D. The V end lost 1 base, the J end lost 5 bases, and 11 bases lay between the germline ends. The CDR3 has 15 amino acids. CDR1 and CDR2 from the germline V gene are SGHAT and FQNNGV. This chain's CDR3 is CASSLVSSGTGELFF. CDR3 nucleotides: TGTGCCAGCAGCTTAGTTTCCTCTGGGACCGGGGAGCTGTTTTTT.

Ten or more counts support this clonotype. The chain joins TRBV5-1 to TRBJ2-2; 7 bases map to TRBD2. V lost 1 base to trimming and J lost 3 bases; unmatched junction nucleotides: 12. Germline loops: CDR1 SGHRS, CDR2 YFSETQ. This CDR3 is 18 amino acids long. This CDR3 reads CASSLWASGLRDTGELFF. CDR3 DNA sequence: TGCGCCAGCAGCTTGTGGGCTAGCGGATTGAGGGACACCGGGGAGCTGTTTTTT.

This clonotype was seen more than once but under ten times. In nucleotides, the CDR3 is TGTGCCAGCAGCCCGGGACTAGCTTTACCAAATGAGCAGTTCTTC. The encoded protein is CASSPGLALPNEQFF. The chain couples TRBV7-3 to TRBJ2-1; 9 bases are a match to TRBD2. This CDR3 comprises 15 residues. With 5 bases clipped from V and 7 bases from J, the junction kept 9 bases outside the gene matches. Germline CDR1 and CDR2: SGHTA and FQGTGA.

This clonotype was recorded a few times. The V call is TRBV7-2, the J call TRBJ1-1; the D gene is possibly TRBD1 (6 bases). V gave up 2 bases and J gave up 3 bases, with 19 bases separating them. Germline lookup yields CDR1 SGHTA and CDR2 FQGNSA. The CDR3 is 17 residues long. CDR3 loop: CASSLQGWSTSDTEAFF. The CDR3 DNA follows: TGTGCCAGCAGCTTACAGGGGTGGTCAACCTCTGACACTGAAGCTTTCTTT.